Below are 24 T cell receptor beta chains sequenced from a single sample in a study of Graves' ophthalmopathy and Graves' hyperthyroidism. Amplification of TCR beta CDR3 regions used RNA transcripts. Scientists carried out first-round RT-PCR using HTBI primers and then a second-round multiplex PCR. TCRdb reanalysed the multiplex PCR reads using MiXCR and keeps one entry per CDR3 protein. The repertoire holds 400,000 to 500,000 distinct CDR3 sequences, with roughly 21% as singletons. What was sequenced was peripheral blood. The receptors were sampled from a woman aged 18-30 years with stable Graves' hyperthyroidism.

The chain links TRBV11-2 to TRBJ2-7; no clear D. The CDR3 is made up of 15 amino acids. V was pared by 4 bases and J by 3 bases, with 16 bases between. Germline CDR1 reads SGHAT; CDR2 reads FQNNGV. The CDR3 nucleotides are TGTGCCAGCAGCTCCCCGCAGGTCCTACGCTACGAGCAGTACTTC. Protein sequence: CASSSPQVLRYEQYF. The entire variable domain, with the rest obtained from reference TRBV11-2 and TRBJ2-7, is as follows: EAGVAQSPRYKIIEKRQSVAFWCNPISGHATLYWYQQILGQGPKLLIQFQNNGVVDDSQLPKDRFSAERLKGVDSTLKIQPAKLEDSAVYLCASSSPQVLRYEQYFGPGTRLTVT.

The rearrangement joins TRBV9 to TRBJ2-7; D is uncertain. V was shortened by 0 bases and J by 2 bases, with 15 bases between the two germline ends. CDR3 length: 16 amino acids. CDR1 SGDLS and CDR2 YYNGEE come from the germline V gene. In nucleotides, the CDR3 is TGTGCCAGCAGCGTAGGTAAGGGCCCCGGGCCCTACGAGCAGTACTTC. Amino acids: CASSVGKGPGPYEQYF.

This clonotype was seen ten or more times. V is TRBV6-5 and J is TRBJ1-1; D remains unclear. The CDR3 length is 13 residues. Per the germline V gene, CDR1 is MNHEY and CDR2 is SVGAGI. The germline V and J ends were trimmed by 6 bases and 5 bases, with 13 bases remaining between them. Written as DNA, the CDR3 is TGTGCCAGCAGACAGAATGGTGAGACTGAAGCTTTCTTT. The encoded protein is CASRQNGETEAFF.

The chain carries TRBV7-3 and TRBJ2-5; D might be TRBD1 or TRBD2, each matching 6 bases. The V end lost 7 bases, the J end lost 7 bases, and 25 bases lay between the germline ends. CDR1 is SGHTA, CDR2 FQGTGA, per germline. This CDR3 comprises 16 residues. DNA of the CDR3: TGTGCCAGCACCCTCGGCGTTACGGGGGCGCGGGGGACCCAGTACTTC. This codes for CASTLGVTGARGTQYF.

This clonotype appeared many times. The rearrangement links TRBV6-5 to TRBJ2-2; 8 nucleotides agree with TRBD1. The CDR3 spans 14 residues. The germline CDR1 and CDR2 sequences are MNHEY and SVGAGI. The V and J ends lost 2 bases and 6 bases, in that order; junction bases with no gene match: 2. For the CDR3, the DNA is TGTGCCAGCAGTTACGACAGGGGCCCCGGGGAGCTGTTTTTT. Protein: CASSYDRGPGELFF.

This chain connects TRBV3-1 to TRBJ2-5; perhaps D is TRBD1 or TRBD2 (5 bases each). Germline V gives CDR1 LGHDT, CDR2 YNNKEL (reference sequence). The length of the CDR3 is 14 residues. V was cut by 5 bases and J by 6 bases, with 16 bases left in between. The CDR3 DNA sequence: TGTGCCAGCAGCACGTCGGGGACCATAAAGACCCAGTACTTC. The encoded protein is CASSTSGTIKTQYF.

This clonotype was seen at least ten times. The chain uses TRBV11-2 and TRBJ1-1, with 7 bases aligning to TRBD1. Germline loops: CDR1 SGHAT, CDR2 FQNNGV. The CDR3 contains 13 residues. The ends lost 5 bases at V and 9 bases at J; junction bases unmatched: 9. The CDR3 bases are TGTGCCAGCAGCATCGGACAGGCAGGCAAAGCTTTCTTT. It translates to CASSIGQAGKAFF.

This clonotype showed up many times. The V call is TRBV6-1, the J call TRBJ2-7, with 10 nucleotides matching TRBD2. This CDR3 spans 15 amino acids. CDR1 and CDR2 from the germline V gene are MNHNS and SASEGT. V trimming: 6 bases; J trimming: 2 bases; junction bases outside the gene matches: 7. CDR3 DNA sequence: TGTGCCAGCAGAGGCGGGACTAGCGAAGCCTACGAGCAGTACTTC. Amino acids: CASRGGTSEAYEQYF.

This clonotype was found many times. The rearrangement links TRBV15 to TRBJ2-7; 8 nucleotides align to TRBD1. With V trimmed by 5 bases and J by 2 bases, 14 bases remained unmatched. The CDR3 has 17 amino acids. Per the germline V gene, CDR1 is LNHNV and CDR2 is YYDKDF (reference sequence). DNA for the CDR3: TGTGCCACCAGCCGAGCAGAGCCGCAGGGGGCCACCTACGAGCAGTACTTC. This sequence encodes CATSRAEPQGATYEQYF.

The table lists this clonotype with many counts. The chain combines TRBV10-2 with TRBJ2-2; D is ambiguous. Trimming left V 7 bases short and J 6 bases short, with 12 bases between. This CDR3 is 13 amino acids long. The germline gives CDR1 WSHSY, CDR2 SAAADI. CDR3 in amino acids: CASNFVSAGELFF. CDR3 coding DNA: TGCGCCAGCAACTTTGTAAGCGCCGGGGAGCTGTTTTTT.

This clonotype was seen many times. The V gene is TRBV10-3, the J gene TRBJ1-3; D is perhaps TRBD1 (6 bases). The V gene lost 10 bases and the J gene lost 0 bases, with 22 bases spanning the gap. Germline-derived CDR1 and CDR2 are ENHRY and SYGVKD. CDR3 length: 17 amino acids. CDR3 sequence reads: CATWSPGAPSSGNTIYF. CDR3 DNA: TGTGCCACCTGGAGTCCAGGGGCGCCGAGCTCTGGAAACACCATATATTTT.

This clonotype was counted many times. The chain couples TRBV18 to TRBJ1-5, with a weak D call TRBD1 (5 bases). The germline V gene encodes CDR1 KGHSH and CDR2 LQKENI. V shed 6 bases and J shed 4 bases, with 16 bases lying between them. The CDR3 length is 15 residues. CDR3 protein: CASSRLGGANQPQHF. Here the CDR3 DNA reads TGTGCCAGCTCCCGGCTCGGGGGTGCGAATCAGCCCCAGCATTTT.

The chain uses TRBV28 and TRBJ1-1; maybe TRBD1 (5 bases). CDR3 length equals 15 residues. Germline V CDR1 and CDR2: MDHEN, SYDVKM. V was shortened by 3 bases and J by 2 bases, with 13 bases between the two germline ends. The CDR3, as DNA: TGTGCCAGCAGTTTCGCGACAGAAATCAACACTGAAGCTTTCTTT. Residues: CASSFATEINTEAFF.

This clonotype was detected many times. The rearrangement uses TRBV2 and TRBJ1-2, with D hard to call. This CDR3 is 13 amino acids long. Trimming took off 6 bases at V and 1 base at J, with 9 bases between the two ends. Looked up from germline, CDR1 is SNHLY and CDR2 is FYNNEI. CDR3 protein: CASREQLNYGYTF. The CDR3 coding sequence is TGTGCCAGCAGGGAACAGCTTAACTATGGCTACACCTTC.

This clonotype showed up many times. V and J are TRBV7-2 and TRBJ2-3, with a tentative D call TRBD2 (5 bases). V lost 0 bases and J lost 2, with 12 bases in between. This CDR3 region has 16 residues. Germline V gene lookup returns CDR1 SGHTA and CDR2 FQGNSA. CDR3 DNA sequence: TGTGCCAGCAGCTTAGCAGTCGGAGGATACACAGATACGCAGTATTTT. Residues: CASSLAVGGYTDTQYF.

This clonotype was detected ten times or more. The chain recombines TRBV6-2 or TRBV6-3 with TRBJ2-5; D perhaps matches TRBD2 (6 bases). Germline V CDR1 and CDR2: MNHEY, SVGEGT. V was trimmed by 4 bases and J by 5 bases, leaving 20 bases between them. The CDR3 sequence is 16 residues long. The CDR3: CASSSTGSVGLETQYF. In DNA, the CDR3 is TGTGCCAGCAGTTCCACGGGGAGCGTGGGACTGGAGACCCAGTACTTC.

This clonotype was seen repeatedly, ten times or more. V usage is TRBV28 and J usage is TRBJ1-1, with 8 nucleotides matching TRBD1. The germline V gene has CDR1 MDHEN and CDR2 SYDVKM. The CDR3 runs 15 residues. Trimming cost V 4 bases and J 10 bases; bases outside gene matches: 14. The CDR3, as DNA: TGTGCCAGCAGTTCAATGACAGGGGTCCTTTATGGAGCTTTCTTT. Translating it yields CASSSMTGVLYGAFF. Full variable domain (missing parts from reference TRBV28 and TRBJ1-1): DVKVTQSSRYLVKRTGEKVFLECVQDMDHENMFWYRQDPGLGLRLIYFSYDVKMKEKGDIPEGYSVSREKKERFSLILESASTNQTSMYLCASSSMTGVLYGAFFGQGTRLTVV.

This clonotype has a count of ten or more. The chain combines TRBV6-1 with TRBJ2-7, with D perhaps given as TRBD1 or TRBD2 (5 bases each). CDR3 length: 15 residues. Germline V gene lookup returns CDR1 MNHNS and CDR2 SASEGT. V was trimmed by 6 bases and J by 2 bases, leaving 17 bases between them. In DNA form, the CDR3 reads TGTGCCAGCAGGAAGGGACGGATCGTTACCTACGAGCAGTACTTC. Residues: CASRKGRIVTYEQYF.

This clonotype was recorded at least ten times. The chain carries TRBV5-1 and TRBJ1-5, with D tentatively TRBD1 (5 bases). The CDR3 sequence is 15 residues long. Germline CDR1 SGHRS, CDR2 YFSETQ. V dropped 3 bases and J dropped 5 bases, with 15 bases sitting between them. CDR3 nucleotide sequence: TGCGCCAGCAGCTGGAGCGGGGGGAGTGATCAGCCCCAGCATTTT. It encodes CASSWSGGSDQPQHF. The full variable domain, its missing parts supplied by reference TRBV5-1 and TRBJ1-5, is KAGVTQTPRYLIKTRGQQVTLSCSPISGHRSVSWYQQTPGQGLQFLFEYFSETQRNKGNFPGRFSGRQFSNSRSEMNVSTLELGDSALYLCASSWSGGSDQPQHFGDGTRLSIL.

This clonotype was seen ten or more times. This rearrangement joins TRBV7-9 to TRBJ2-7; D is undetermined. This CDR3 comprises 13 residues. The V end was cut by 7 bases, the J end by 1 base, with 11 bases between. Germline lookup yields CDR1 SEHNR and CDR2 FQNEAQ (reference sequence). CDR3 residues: CASTPTESYEQYF. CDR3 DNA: TGTGCCAGCACCCCGACGGAGTCCTACGAGCAGTACTTC.

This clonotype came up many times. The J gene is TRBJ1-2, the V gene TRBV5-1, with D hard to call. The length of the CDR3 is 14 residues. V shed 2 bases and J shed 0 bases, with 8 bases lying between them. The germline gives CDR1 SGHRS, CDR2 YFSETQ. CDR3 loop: CASSFGRPNYGYTF. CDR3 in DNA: TGCGCCAGCAGCTTTGGCAGGCCTAACTATGGCTACACCTTC.

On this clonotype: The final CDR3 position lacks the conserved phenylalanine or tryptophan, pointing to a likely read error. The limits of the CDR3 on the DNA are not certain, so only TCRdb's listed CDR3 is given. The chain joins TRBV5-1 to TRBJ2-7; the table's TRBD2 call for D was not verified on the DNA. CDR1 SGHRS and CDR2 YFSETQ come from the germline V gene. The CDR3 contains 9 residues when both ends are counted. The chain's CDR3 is CASSLERSS.

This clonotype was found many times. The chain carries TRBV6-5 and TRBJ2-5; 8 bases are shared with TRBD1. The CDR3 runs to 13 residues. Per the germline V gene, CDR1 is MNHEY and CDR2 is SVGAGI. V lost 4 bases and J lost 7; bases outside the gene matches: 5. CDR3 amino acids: CASSSGQGLTQYF. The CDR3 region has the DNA TGTGCCAGCAGTTCAGGACAGGGTTTGACCCAGTACTTC.

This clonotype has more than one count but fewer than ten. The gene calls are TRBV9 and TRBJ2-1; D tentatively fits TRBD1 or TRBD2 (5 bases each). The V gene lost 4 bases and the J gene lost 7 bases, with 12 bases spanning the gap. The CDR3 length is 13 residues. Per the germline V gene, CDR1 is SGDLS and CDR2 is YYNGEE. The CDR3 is CASSPGEGNEQFF. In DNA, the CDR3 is TGTGCCAGCAGCCCGGGCGAGGGGAATGAGCAGTTCTTC. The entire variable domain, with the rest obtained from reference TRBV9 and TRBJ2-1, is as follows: DSGVTQTPKHLITATGQRVTLRCSPRSGDLSVYWYQQSLDQGLQFLIQYYNGEERAKGNILERFSAQQFPDLHSELNLSSLELGDSALYFCASSPGEGNEQFFGPGTRLTVL.